Listed below are T cell receptor beta chains from one sample, sequenced in a study of OX40 agonist ivuxolimab in advanced cancers. Generated by immunoSEQ multiplex PCR, the TCRdb table keeps only in-frame clones and is missing some. In the table there are about 48,000 clones, nearly 95% of which are singletons. The specimen comprised CD4+ or CD8+ T cells sorted from blood, sampled in a trial of the OX40 agonist ivuxolimab. The origin of the receptors is an adult with an advanced solid tumor such as melanoma, head and neck, liver or kidney cancer. The CDR3 runs from the conserved cysteine through the conserved F or W. Fields, in order: clone size, J gene, V gene, D gene, CDR3 protein, CDR3 DNA. A D gene is named only where the DNA matches it firmly. Clone sizes are given selectively: once, few, many, or a class where the clone is expanded.

>-|TRBJ2-1|TRBV14|TRBD1
CASSSGQGAVQFF
TGTGCCAGCAGCTCCGGACAGGGGGCTGTGCAGTTCTTC
>-|TRBJ2-6|TRBV30|-
CAWSDGSGANVLTF
TGTGCCTGGAGTGATGGATCTGGGGCCAACGTCCTGACTTTC
>once|TRBJ2-7|TRBV19|TRBD1
CASSPGTGGYEQYF
TGTGCCAGTAGTCCCGGGACAGGGGGCTACGAGCAGTACTTC
>-|TRBJ1-1|TRBV23-1|-
CASSQSQGGTEAFF
TGCGCCAGCAGTCAATCGCAGGGCGGCACTGAAGCTTTCTTT
>-|TRBJ1-4|TRBV28|TRBD1
CASSLLPGQAAFINEKLFF
TGTGCCAGCAGTTTACTTCCGGGACAGGCCGCATTTATTAATGAAAAACTGTTTTTT
>-|TRBJ1-1|TRBV7-9|-
CASSPRRDHQAFF
TGTGCCAGCAGCCCTCGGAGGGATCATCAAGCTTTCTTT
>-|TRBJ1-1|TRBV7-5|-
CARILKAGALTEAFF
TGTGCCAGAATCCTAAAAGCAGGGGCGCTCACTGAAGCTTTCTTT
>-|TRBJ2-3|TRBV4-2|-
CASSQEGSRSTDTQYF
TGTGCCAGCAGCCAAGAAGGAAGTAGATCCACAGATACGCAGTATTTT
>-|TRBJ1-1|TRBV19|-
CASSLTVNTEAFF
TGTGCCAGTAGCCTGACGGTGAACACTGAAGCTTTCTTT
>-|TRBJ2-1|TRBV29-1|-
CSVDGHNEQFF
TGCAGCGTTGACGGCCATAATGAGCAGTTCTTC
>-|TRBJ1-2|TRBV29-1|-
CSVDGQNYGYTF
TGCAGCGTTGATGGACAGAACTATGGCTACACCTTC
>-|TRBJ2-7|TRBV6-5|TRBD1
CASSYLGTGMYEQYF
TGTGCCAGCAGCTACCTCGGGACAGGGATGTACGAGCAGTACTTC
>-|TRBJ2-7|TRBV6-1|TRBD1
CASSLTGVEQYF
TGTGCCAGCAGCCTAACAGGGGTCGAGCAGTACTTC